One sample yielded the 24 T cell receptor beta chains listed below, sequenced in a study of T cell responses to AZD1222 COVID-19 vaccine. TCRdb's table, derived via immunoSEQ multiplex PCR, lists solely in-frame clones and lacks some. The sample records 90,000 to 95,000 clones, just over 90% being singletons. The sample consisted of peripheral blood, taken on day 0 of AZD1222 vaccination. The receptors shown here come from an adult in good health.

The chain carries TRBV6-5 and TRBJ2-3, with D perhaps assigned TRBD1 or TRBD2 (6 bases each). This CDR3 contains 15 residues. Trimming left V 8 bases short and J 0 bases short, with 15 bases between. Germline V gene data show CDR1 as MNHEY and CDR2 as SVGAGI. The CDR3 DNA follows: TGTGCCAGCCACCATAGGGGGACTAGCACAGATACGCAGTATTTT. Protein product: CASHHRGTSTDTQYF.

The rearrangement uses TRBV2 and TRBJ1-4, with 7 bases matching TRBD1. The length of the CDR3 is 14 residues. Germline-derived CDR1 and CDR2 are SNHLY and FYNNEI. J gave up 9 bases and V 8 bases, and 12 bases lay outside the gene matches. CDR3 in amino acids: CASRDSRDPKKLFF. For the CDR3, the DNA is TGTGCCAGCCGGGACAGTAGGGACCCTAAAAAACTGTTTTTT.

The CDR3 region has the DNA TGTGCCAGCTCACCAACGAGCCTCTCCTACGAGCAGTACTTC. Its translation is CASSPTSLSYEQYF. The chain joins TRBV18 to TRBJ2-7; the D is unclear. This CDR3 has 14 amino acids. CDR1 is KGHSH and CDR2 is LQKENI in the germline V gene. V shed 2 bases and J shed 0 bases, with 8 bases lying between them.

The chain combines TRBV11-3 with TRBJ2-7, with D tentatively TRBD2 (6 bases). V lost 5 bases and J 1 base, leaving 12 bases between the germline ends. The CDR3 is 14 amino acids. The germline gives CDR1 SGHNT, CDR2 YENEEA. The chain's CDR3 is CASSPRDGSYEQYF. The CDR3 DNA reads TGTGCCAGCAGCCCGCGGGACGGATCCTACGAGCAGTACTTC.

The V call is TRBV3-1 (or the pseudogene TRBV3-2), the J call TRBJ2-1, with TRBD2 matching 9 bases. Germline V lookup: CDR1 LGHDT, CDR2 YNNKEL (reference sequence). This CDR3 is built from 15 residues. V dropped 6 bases and J dropped 7; count of bases not matched to a gene: 10. Here the CDR3 DNA reads TGTGCCAGCAGACTAGCTAGCGGGGAGAGAAATGAGCAGTTCTTC. The encoded protein is CASRLASGERNEQFF.

The rearrangement joins TRBV6-1 to TRBJ1-6, with D perhaps TRBD1 (6 bases). CDR1 is MNHNS, CDR2 SASEGT, per germline. V lost 3 bases to trimming and J lost 9 bases, with 15 bases between them. The CDR3 consists of 15 residues. The CDR3 region is CASSDNGGISSPLHF. The CDR3 DNA follows: TGTGCCAGCAGTGATAATGGGGGCATCAGTTCACCCCTCCACTTT.

V is TRBV19 and J is TRBJ1-4; D gene unclear. V was pared by 4 bases and J by 0 bases, with 12 bases between. CDR1 is LNHDA, CDR2 SQIVND, per germline (reference sequence). This CDR3 is 16 amino acids long. CDR3 DNA sequence: TGTGCCAGTAGTACGCCTCGGGGAGCAACTAATGAAAAACTGTTTTTT. Residues: CASSTPRGATNEKLFF.

The chain links TRBV7-2 to TRBJ2-7, with D perhaps matching TRBD1 (6 bases). There are 14 residues in the CDR3. V lost 6 bases and J lost 3, with 15 bases in between. CDR1 and CDR2 from the germline V gene are SGHTA and FQGNSA. For the CDR3, the DNA is TGTGCCAGCAGTCCAGATGTCAGGGGCTACGAGCAGTACTTC. Translation: CASSPDVRGYEQYF.

V gene TRBV5-4 combines with J gene TRBJ1-1; D is undetermined. V lost 0 bases, J lost 2 bases, and 5 bases lay in between. CDR1 SGHNT and CDR2 YYREEE come from the germline V gene (reference sequence). This CDR3 contains 13 residues. CDR3 in amino acids: CASSLESNTEAFF. The DNA for the CDR3 is TGTGCCAGCAGCTTGGAAAGTAACACTGAAGCTTTCTTT.

The table lists this clone with a few counts. V usage is TRBV24-1 and J usage is TRBJ2-7; 8 bases agree with TRBD1. The V gene end was trimmed by 2 bases and the J gene end by 9 bases; junction bases not matched to a gene: 11. This CDR3 comprises 15 residues. Germline V gene data show CDR1 as KGHDR and CDR2 as SFDVKD. CDR3 residues: CATSDSGGDLRGQYF. DNA for the CDR3: TGTGCCACCAGTGATTCAGGGGGCGATCTGAGGGGGCAGTACTTC.

The V gene is TRBV9, the J gene TRBJ2-2, with D perhaps TRBD1 (6 bases). The germline CDR1 and CDR2 sequences are SGDLS and YYNGEE. V lost 3 bases and J lost 0, with 9 bases in between. The CDR3 totals 15 residues. The CDR3 nucleotides read TGTGCCAGCAGCGCTAGGGGGACGAACACCGGGGAGCTGTTTTTT. It translates to CASSARGTNTGELFF.

This clone was recorded only once. J is TRBJ1-5 and V is TRBV19; D remains ambiguous. Germline V gives CDR1 LNHDA, CDR2 SQIVND (reference sequence). Deletions cut 9 bases from V and 6 bases from J, with 15 bases between. CDR3 length: 13 amino acids. CDR3 sequence (DNA): TGTGCCAGCATAGAACCCGGCGGTCAGCCCCAGCATTTT. Translation gives CASIEPGGQPQHF.

The chain couples TRBV24-1 to TRBJ2-5; 8 bases match TRBD1. Germline V lookup: CDR1 KGHDR, CDR2 SFDVKD. This CDR3 has 14 residues. With V trimmed by 3 bases and J by 2 bases, 1 base remained unmatched. This CDR3 reads CATSDGDRQETQYF. The CDR3 nucleotides read TGTGCCACCAGTGATGGGGACAGGCAAGAGACCCAGTACTTC.

V usage is TRBV4-3 and J usage is TRBJ2-1, with D possibly matching TRBD2 (6 bases). The CDR3 consists of 15 residues. Germline-derived CDR1 and CDR2 are LGHNA and YSLEER. V was cut by 3 bases and J by 8 bases, with 17 bases left in between. The CDR3 bases are TGCGCCAGCAGCCAGGATGGCACTAGCTTCGATGAGCAGTTCTTC. Encoded protein: CASSQDGTSFDEQFF.

The chain joins TRBV19 to TRBJ1-6; the D gene is possibly TRBD1 (5 bases). Germline loops: CDR1 LNHDA, CDR2 SQIVND (reference sequence). The CDR3 runs 15 residues. V was pared by 4 bases and J by 9 bases, with 16 bases between. This chain's CDR3 is CASSTQGGNSSPLHF. The DNA of the CDR3 is TGTGCCAGTAGTACCCAGGGAGGGAATAGTTCACCCCTCCACTTT.

This sequence joins TRBV3-1 (or the pseudogene TRBV3-2) and TRBJ1-1; D remains ambiguous. Trimming cost V 4 bases and J 1 base, with 10 bases left between them. Germline loops: CDR1 LGHDT, CDR2 YNNKEL (reference sequence). The CDR3 covers 14 residues. This CDR3 reads CASSPATGNTEAFF. The CDR3 nucleotides read TGTGCCAGCAGCCCGGCGACGGGGAACACTGAAGCTTTCTTT.

This sequence joins TRBV18 and TRBJ2-2, with D uncertain. CDR3 length: 13 residues. Germline CDR1 KGHSH, CDR2 LQKENI. V gave up 1 base and J gave up 7 bases, with 7 bases separating them. This CDR3 reads CASSPQWGGELFF. The CDR3 DNA is TGTGCCAGCTCACCACAATGGGGCGGGGAGCTGTTTTTT.

CDR3 sequence reads: CASSSREGTTGELFF. As DNA, the CDR3 is TGTGCCAGCAGCTCCCGGGAGGGTACCACCGGGGAGCTGTTTTTT. The V gene is TRBV11-1, the J gene TRBJ2-2; TRBD2 agrees at 8 bases. This CDR3 comprises 15 residues. The germline V gene has CDR1 SGHAT and CDR2 FQDESV (reference sequence). V lost 4 bases to trimming and J lost 4 bases; unmatched junction nucleotides: 5.

This clone occurred once. V is TRBV6-5 and J is TRBJ2-7; perhaps TRBD2 as D (5 bases). Germline CDR1 MNHEY, CDR2 SVGAGI. The CDR3 runs to 13 residues. V shed 4 bases and J shed 6 bases, with 13 bases lying between them. CDR3 DNA sequence: TGTGCCAGCAGTTTGTCCTCTGAGGGCGAGCAGTACTTC. Translation: CASSLSSEGEQYF.

V usage is TRBV6-2 or TRBV6-3 and J usage is TRBJ2-7; 7 nucleotides match TRBD2. The CDR3 runs to 15 residues. The J segment lost 0 bases and the V segment lost 5 bases, leaving 7 bases of the junction unmatched. Per the germline V gene, CDR1 is MNHEY and CDR2 is SVGEGT. The CDR3 DNA follows: TGTGCCAGCAGTACGACTAGCAGGAGCTCCTACGAGCAGTACTTC. Translated, it gives CASSTTSRSSYEQYF.

The gene calls are TRBV5-1 and TRBJ2-5; D is unresolved. V was clipped by 6 bases and J by 5 bases, with 11 bases between them. The CDR3 length is 12 residues. CDR1 is SGHRS, CDR2 YFSETQ, per germline. CDR3 bases: TGCGCCAGCACCGGAGAATCGGAGACCCAGTACTTC. As protein: CASTGESETQYF. Full variable domain (missing parts from reference TRBV5-1 and TRBJ2-5): KAGVTQTPRYLIKTRGQQVTLSCSPISGHRSVSWYQQTPGQGLQFLFEYFSETQRNKGNFPGRFSGRQFSNSRSEMNVSTLELGDSALYLCASTGESETQYFGPGTRLLVL.

For the CDR3, the DNA is TGTGCCAGCTCACCTAATACAGGGGGCTTTAGTCAGCCCCAGCATTTT. This sequence encodes CASSPNTGGFSQPQHF. The chain combines TRBV18 with TRBJ1-5; TRBD1 agrees at 9 bases. The CDR3 consists of 16 residues. Trimming cost V 3 bases and J 6 bases; bases outside gene matches: 9. Per germline, CDR1 KGHSH and CDR2 LQKENI.

This chain connects TRBV6-2 or TRBV6-3 to TRBJ2-1; 8 positions match TRBD1. This CDR3 spans 18 amino acids. V was clipped by 0 bases and J by 0 bases; unmatched bases: 7. The V gene's germline CDR1 is MNHEY and CDR2 SVGEGT. This CDR3 is CASSYSVHGTGSYNEQFF. The CDR3 DNA reads as TGTGCCAGCAGTTACTCGGTCCATGGGACAGGCTCCTACAATGAGCAGTTCTTC.

This clone showed up just once. This sequence joins TRBV7-8 and TRBJ1-6, with 9 bases fitting TRBD1. CDR3 size: 15 residues. Germline V gene sequence: CDR1 SGHVS, CDR2 FQNEAQ. With V trimmed by 5 bases and J by 7 bases, 6 bases remained unmatched. CDR3 sequence (DNA): TGTGCCAGCAGCGGACGACAGGGGGAGAATTCACCCCTCCACTTT. This translates into CASSGRQGENSPLHF.